The clone carrying this TCR beta chain was counted a few times. Its antigen remains unknown. The data were obtained in a study of T cell repertoires in cytomegalovirus infection. Study background: TCR beta signatures that were public indicated CMV infection and matching HLA type.

One entry per CDR3 protein, called by TCRdb with MiXCR from the reads. The sample lists 400,000 or so distinct CDR3 sequences, around a sixth seen once, with around 8.6% in the top ten. This CDR3 has 12 amino acids. Germline CDR1 and CDR2: DFQATT and SNEGSKA (reference sequence). Trimming took 6 bases from V and 7 from J, leaving 13 bases between them. Study-level points and caveats: CMV carriers with the relevant HLA were identified by cumulative public TCR beta family frequency.

This chain links TRBV20-1 with TRBJ2-1, with D hard to call. The specimen was PBMCs. The sequence derives from a human donor in good health (CMV status not recorded). Some clones in this sample may be carry-over from other donors' samples. Here the CDR3 reads CSAPDGRNEQFF. In nucleotides, the CDR3 is TGCAGTGCCCCGGACGGCAGGAATGAGCAGTTCTTC.